The clone carrying this TCR beta chain was detected once. Other DNA sequences of this sample code for an identical CDR3. The sample originates from a study of Ad26.COV2.S vaccination and SARS-CoV-2 variants. Looking at the study overall: Intramuscular Ad26.COV2.S at 5x10^10 or 1x10^11 viral particles.

Using immunoSEQ multiplex PCR, the repertoire was profiled, and TCRdb retains in-frame clones only, with some absent. The sample has under 550,000 clones, 90% seen once; the top ten hold less than 15%. Treatment described: some 19 received Ad26.COV2.S at low or high dose, single or two shots; roughly five received placebo; per-sample allocation not given. The investigators took samples on day 63 after the first vaccine or placebo injection. The sample was peripheral blood, taken in a trial of Ad26.COV2.S vaccine versus placebo. The source of this sequence is a person aged 18-65 years who received the Ad26.COV2.S COVID-19 vaccine or a placebo.

The CDR3 is CASSLYSQETQYF. For the CDR3, the DNA is TGTGCCAGCAGTTTATACAGCCAAGAGACCCAGTACTTC. The V and J genes are TRBV27 and TRBJ2-5; D gene unclear. Trimming left V 1 base short and J 1 base short, with 4 bases between. Germline V gene sequence: CDR1 MNHEY, CDR2 SMNVEV (reference sequence). CDR3 length: 13 residues.